The entry below describes one T cell receptor beta chain. The germline CDR1 and CDR2 sequences are SEHNR and FQNEAQ (reference sequence). This CDR3 region has 14 residues. V shed 4 bases and J shed 0 bases, with 6 bases lying between them. The data are from a study of blood T cell repertoires in COVID-19. As processed by the authors: Using reference gene primer amplification, nucleated cell counts were estimated. Profiled with immunoSEQ multiplex PCR; TCRdb holds only in-frame clones, not every one. V and J calls and clone size are given by that table; D and trimming were obtained from the DNA. The repertoire includes about 280,000 clones, approximately 90% of them detected once, and 6% to 7% sits in the top ten.

The TCR originated in a woman in her 40s who had recovered from COVID-19. This chain links TRBV7-9 with TRBJ1-4; D unresolved. The sequenced material came from PBMCs or T cells enriched from blood (not recorded which). In DNA form, the CDR3 reads TGTGCCAGCAGCTACAGTGCAACTAATGAAAAACTGTTTTTT. Translating it yields CASSYSATNEKLFF.